The clone carrying this T cell receptor beta chain was counted between two and nine times. This specimen belongs to a study of CD8 T cells in ankylosing spondylitis. Generation of TCR beta libraries employed quantitative 5'-RACE incorporating molecular barcodes. A single record per CDR3 protein comes from TCRdb applying MiXCR to the 5' RACE reads. This sample has just over 150,000 distinct CDR3 sequences, with approximately 20% found just once. V was shortened by 0 bases and J by 4 bases, with 16 bases between the two germline ends. The germline V gene has CDR1 LGHDT and CDR2 YNNKEL (reference sequence). This CDR3 is 17 amino acids long.

The genes are TRBV3-1 and TRBJ2-1; D may be TRBD2 (5 bases). The origin of this receptor is a male donor with ankylosing spondylitis or in good health (not recorded which). Sequencing was performed on blood, either unsorted or a sorted T cell fraction (not recorded which). CDR3 loop: CASSQESPSSLYNEQFF. In DNA, the CDR3 is TGTGCCAGCAGCCAAGAATCCCCTAGCAGCCTATACAATGAGCAGTTCTTC.